The present T cell receptor (beta chain) was sequenced within a study of CD8+ T cells in alopecia areata. Study background: Affected scalp percentage determined the severity score of treated patients.

The CDR3 consists of 13 residues. V was cut by 1 base and J by 8 bases, with 15 bases left in between. CDR1 is GTSNPN, CDR2 SVGIG, per germline (reference sequence). Sequencing used cDNA as its template, made by extracting RNA and reverse transcribing it. The repertoire was sequenced with immunoSEQ multiplex PCR; TCRdb's copy has only in-frame clones and lacks some. The sample carries 250,000 to 300,000 clones, about three fifths recorded once. Points on this clone: Its specificity is unknown.

Findings and limits, study-wide: Many expanded lesional clones remained in scalp and blood on tofacitinib.

Treatment here: oral pan-JAK inhibitor, 5-10 mg twice daily. Obtained from alopecia areata patients were lesional scalp punch biopsies along with peripheral blood. The chain recombines TRBV30 with TRBJ2-7; D tentatively fits TRBD1 or TRBD2 (5 bases each). The source is a human donor with alopecia areata. Here the sequenced sample was CD4+ T cells sorted from blood, taken at week 24, from a patient treated with tofacitinib. In DNA, the CDR3 is TGTGCCTGGAGTGGACCGGGTGGGACCAAGCAGTACTTC. Its translation: CAWSGPGGTKQYF.